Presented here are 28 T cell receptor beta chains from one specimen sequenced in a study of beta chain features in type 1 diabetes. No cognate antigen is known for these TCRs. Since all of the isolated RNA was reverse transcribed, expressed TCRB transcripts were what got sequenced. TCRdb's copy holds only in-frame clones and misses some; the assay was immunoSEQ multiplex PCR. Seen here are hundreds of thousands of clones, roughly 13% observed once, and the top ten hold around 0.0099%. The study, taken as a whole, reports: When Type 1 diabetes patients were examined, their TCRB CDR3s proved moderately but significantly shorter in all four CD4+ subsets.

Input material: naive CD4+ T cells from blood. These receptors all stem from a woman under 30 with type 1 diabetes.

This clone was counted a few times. The CDR3 sequence: CASSHLAGWETQYF. DNA of the CDR3: TGTGCCAGCAGCCACTTGGCGGGGTGGGAGACCCAGTACTTC. The chain is built from TRBV14 and TRBJ2-5; D may be TRBD2 (6 bases). The CDR3 has 14 amino acids. V shed 3 bases and J shed 5 bases, with 13 bases lying between them. Germline CDR1 and CDR2: SGHDN and FVKESK.

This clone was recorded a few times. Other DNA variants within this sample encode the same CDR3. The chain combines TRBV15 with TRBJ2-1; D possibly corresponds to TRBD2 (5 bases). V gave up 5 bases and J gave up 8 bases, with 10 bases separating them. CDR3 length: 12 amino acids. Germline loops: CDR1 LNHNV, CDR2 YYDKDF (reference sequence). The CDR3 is CATSRGGDEQFF. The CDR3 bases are TGTGCCACCAGCCGGGGTGGCGATGAGCAGTTCTTC.

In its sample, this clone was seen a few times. The CDR3: CASSFDGRNIYEQYF. CDR3 in DNA: TGTGCCAGCAGCTTCGATGGGAGAAATATCTACGAGCAGTACTTC. The rearrangement joins TRBV5-4 to TRBJ2-7; D possibly corresponds to TRBD2 (5 bases). V lost 2 bases to trimming and J lost 3 bases, with 15 bases between them. Germline CDR1 and CDR2: SGHNT and YYREEE (reference sequence). The CDR3 has 15 residues.

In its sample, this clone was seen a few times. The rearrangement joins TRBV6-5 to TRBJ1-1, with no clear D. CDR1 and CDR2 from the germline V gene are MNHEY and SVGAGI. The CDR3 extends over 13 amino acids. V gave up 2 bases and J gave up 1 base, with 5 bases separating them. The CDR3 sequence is CASSYLRNTEAFF. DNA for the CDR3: TGTGCCAGCAGTTACCTCAGGAACACTGAAGCTTTCTTT.

CDR3 in DNA: TGTGCCAGCAGCTTAGTCCCGGGAATGGGGACTGAAGCTTTCTTT. Translation: CASSLVPGMGTEAFF. V is TRBV7-2 and J is TRBJ1-1; D gene uncertain. CDR3 size: 15 residues. Germline V CDR1 and CDR2: SGHTA, FQGNSA. The V end lost 1 base, the J end lost 5 bases, and 14 bases lay between the germline ends.

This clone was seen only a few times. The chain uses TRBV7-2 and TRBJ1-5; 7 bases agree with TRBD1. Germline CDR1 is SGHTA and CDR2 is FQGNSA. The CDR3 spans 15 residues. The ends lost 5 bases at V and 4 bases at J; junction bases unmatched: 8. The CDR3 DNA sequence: TGTGCCAGCAGCCTCAGACAGGGCGGTAATCAGCCCCAGCATTTT. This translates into CASSLRQGGNQPQHF.

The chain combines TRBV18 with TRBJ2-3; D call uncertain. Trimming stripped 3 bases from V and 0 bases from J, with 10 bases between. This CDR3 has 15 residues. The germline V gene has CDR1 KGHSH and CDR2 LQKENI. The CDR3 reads CASSPQLDSTDTQYF. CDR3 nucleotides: TGTGCCAGCTCACCCCAACTTGATAGCACAGATACGCAGTATTTT. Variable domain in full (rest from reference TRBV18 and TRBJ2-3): NAGVMQNPRHLVRRRGQEARLRCSPMKGHSHVYWYRQLPEEGLKFMVYLQKENIIDESGMPKERFSAEFPKEGPSILRIQQVVRGDSAAYFCASSPQLDSTDTQYFGPGTRLTVL.

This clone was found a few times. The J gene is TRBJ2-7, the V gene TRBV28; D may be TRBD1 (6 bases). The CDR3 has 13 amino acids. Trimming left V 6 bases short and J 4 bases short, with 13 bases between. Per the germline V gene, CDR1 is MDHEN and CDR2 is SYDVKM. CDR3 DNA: TGTGCCAGCAGCCCGACAGGTTGGTACGAGCAGTACTTC. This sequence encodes CASSPTGWYEQYF.

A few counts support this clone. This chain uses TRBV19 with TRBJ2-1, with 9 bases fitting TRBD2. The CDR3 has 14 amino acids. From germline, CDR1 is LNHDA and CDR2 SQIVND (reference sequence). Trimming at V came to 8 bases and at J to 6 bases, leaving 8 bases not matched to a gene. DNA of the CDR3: TGTGCCAGTGGCCCGGGACTAGCCCTCAATGAGCAGTTCTTC. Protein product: CASGPGLALNEQFF.

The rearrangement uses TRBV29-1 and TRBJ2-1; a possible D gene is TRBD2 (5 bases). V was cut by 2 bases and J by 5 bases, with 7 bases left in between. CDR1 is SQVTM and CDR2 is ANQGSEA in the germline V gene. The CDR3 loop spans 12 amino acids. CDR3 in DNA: TGCAGCGTTGAAACTAGACACAATGAGCAGTTCTTC. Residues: CSVETRHNEQFF.

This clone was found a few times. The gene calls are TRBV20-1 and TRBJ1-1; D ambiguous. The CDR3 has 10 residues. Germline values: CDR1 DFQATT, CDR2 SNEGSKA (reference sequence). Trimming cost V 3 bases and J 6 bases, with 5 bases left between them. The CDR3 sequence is CSARAAEAFF. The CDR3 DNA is TGCAGTGCTAGGGCTGCTGAAGCTTTCTTT.

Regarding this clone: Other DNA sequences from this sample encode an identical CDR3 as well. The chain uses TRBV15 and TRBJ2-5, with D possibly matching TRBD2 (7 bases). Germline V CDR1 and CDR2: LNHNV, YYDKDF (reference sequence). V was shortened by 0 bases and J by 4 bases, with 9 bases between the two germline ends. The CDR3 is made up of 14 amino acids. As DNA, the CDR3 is TGTGCCACCAGCAGAGATAGGGGGGGAGAGACCCAGTACTTC. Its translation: CATSRDRGGETQYF. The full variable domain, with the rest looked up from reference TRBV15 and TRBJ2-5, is DAMVIQNPRYQVTQFGKPVTLSCSQTLNHNVMYWYQQKSSQAPKLLFHYYDKDFNNEADTPDNFQSRRPNTSFCFLDIRSPGLGDTAMYLCATSRDRGGETQYFGPGTRLLVL.

The CDR3 sequence is CASSRGSGEYNEQFF. The CDR3 nucleotides read TGTGCCAGCAGCCGCGGGAGCGGGGAGTACAATGAGCAGTTCTTC. This sequence joins TRBV11-2 and TRBJ2-1; 7 bases map to TRBD2. In germline, CDR1 is SGHAT, CDR2 FQNNGV. Germline trimming cut 5 bases from V and 4 bases from J; bases unmatched to any gene: 8. This CDR3 region has 15 residues.

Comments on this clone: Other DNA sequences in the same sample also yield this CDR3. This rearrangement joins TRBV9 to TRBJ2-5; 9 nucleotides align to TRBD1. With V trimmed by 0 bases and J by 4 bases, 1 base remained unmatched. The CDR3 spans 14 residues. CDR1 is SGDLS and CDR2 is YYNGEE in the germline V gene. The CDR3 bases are TGTGCCAGCAGCGTAGACAGGGGGCGAGAGACCCAGTACTTC. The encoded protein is CASSVDRGRETQYF.

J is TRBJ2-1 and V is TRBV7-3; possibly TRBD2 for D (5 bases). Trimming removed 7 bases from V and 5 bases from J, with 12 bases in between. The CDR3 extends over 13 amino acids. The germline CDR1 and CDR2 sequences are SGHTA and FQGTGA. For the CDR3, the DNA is TGTGCCAGCACCGATACTAGGGACAATGAGCAGTTCTTC. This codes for CASTDTRDNEQFF.

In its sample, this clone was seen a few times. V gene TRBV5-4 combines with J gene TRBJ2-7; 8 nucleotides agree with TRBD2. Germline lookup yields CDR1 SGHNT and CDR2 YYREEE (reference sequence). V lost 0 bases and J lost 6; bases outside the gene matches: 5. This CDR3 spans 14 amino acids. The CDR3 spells CASSLDGLAIEQYF. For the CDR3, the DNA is TGTGCCAGCAGCTTGGACGGACTAGCCATCGAGCAGTACTTC.

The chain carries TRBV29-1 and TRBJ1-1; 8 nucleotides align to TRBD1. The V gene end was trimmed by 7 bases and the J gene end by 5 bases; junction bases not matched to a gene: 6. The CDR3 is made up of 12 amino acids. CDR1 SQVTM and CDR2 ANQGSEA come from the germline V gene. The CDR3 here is CSADRGGTEAFF. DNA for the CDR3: TGCAGCGCCGACAGGGGAGGGACTGAAGCTTTCTTT.

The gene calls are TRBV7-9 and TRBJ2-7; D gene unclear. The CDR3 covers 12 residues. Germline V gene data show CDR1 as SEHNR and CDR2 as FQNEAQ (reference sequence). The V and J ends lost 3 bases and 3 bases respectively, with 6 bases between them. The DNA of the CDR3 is TGTGCCAGCAGCTTCAGTGGCTACGAGCAGTACTTC. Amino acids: CASSFSGYEQYF.

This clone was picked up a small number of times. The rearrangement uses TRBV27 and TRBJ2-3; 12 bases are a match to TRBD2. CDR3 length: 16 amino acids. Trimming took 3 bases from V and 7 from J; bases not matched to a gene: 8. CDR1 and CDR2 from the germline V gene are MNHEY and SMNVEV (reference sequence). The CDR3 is CASSLKELAGGNTQYF. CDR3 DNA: TGTGCCAGCAGTTTGAAGGAACTAGCGGGAGGCAATACGCAGTATTTT.

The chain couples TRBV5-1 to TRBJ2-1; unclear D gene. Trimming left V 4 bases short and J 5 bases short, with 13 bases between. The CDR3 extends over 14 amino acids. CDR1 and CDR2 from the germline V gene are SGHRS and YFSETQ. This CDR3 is CASSRASINNEQFF. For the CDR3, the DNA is TGCGCCAGCAGCCGAGCGTCCATTAACAATGAGCAGTTCTTC.

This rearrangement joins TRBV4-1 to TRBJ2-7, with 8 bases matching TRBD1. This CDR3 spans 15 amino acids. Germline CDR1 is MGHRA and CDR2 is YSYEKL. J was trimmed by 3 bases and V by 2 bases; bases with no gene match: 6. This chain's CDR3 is CASSQPGTGVYEQYF. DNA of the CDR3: TGCGCCAGCAGCCAACCCGGGACAGGAGTCTACGAGCAGTACTTC.

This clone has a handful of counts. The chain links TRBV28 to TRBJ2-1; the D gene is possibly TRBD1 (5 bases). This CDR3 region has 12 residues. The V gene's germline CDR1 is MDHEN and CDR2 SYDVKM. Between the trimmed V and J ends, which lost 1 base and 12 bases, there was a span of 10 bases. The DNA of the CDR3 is TGTGCCAGCAGTTTATCCGGACAAGGGCAGTTCTTC. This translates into CASSLSGQGQFF.

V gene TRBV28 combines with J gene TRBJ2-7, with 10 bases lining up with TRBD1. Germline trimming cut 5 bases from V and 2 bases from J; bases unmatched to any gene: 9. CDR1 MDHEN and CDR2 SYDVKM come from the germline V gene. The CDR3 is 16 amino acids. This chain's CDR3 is CASSPAGTGVPYEQYF. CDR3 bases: TGTGCCAGCAGTCCCGCCGGGACAGGGGTGCCCTACGAGCAGTACTTC.

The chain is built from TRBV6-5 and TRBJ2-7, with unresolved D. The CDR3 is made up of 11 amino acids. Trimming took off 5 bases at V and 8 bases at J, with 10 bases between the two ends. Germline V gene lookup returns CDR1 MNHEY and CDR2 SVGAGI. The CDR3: CASSPDIKQYF. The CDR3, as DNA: TGTGCCAGCAGTCCTGACATAAAGCAGTACTTC.

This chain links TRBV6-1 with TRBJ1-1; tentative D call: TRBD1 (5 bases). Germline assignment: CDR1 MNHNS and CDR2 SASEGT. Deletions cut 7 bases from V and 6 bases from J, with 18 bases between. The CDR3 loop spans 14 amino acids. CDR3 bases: TGTGCCAGCACCCCTCGACAGTATGAGGCTGAAGCTTTCTTT. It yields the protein CASTPRQYEAEAFF.

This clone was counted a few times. Here the CDR3 DNA reads TGTGCCAGCAGTAAACAGGGGGCCGATGGCTACACCTTC. Translated: CASSKQGADGYTF. The chain joins TRBV28 to TRBJ1-2, with 9 bases matching TRBD1. Trimming at V came to 5 bases and at J to 6 bases, leaving 4 bases not matched to a gene. This CDR3 contains 13 residues. The germline V gene has CDR1 MDHEN and CDR2 SYDVKM.

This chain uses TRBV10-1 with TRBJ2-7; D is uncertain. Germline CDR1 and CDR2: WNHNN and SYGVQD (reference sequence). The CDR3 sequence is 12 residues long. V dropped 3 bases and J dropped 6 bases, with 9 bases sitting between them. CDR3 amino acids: CASSERVSEQYF. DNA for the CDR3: TGCGCCAGCAGTGAACGGGTGTCCGAGCAGTACTTC.

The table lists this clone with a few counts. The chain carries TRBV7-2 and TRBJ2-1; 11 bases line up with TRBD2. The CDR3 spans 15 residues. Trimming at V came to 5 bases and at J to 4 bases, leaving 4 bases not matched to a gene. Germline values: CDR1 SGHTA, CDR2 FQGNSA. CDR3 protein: CASSPVAGGYNEQFF. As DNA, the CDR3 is TGTGCCAGCAGCCCCGTAGCGGGAGGGTACAATGAGCAGTTCTTC.